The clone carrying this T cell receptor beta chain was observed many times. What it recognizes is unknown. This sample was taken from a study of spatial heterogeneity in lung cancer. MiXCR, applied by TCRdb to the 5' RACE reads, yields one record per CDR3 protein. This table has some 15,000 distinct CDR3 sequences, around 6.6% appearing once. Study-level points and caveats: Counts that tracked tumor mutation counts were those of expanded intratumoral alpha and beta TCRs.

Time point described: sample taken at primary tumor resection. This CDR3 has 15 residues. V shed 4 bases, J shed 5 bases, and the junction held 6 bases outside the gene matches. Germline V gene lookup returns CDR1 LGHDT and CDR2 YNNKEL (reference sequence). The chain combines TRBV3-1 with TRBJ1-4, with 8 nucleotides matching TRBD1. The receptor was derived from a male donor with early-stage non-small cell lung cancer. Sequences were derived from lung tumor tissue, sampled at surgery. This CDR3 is CASSLRQGRNEKLFF. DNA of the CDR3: TGTGCCAGCAGCCTCCGACAGGGGCGAAATGAAAAACTGTTTTTT.